This TCR beta chain was captured by sequencing in a study of cytomegalovirus exposure and HLA in healthy donors. Study-wide points: Later work found most CMV-associated TCR beta chains apparently HLA-restricted.

In the PCR, 60 Vbeta and 13 Jbeta primers were used. The method was immunoSEQ multiplex PCR; TCRdb's version includes in-frame clones alone and lacks a portion of them. This table holds roughly 56,000 clones, about 90% found once. This clone came up a few times. Its target is not known. Donors counted as nominally healthy when sampled, yet unrecorded immune exposures were likely. The sequence came from a young man in good health and CMV-seronegative. Sequencing was done on a sample of PBMCs.

Here the CDR3 DNA reads TGCGCCAGCAGCCAAGAACCCCAGGGCTCTGGGGCCAACGTCCTGACTTTC. This encodes CASSQEPQGSGANVLTF. J is TRBJ2-6 and V is TRBV4-1; D perhaps matches TRBD1 (5 bases). The germline gives CDR1 MGHRA, CDR2 YSYEKL. V shed 0 bases and J shed 0 bases, with 9 bases lying between them. The CDR3 loop spans 17 amino acids.